The 18 T cell receptor beta chains below come from one sample, sequenced in a study of shared clonotypes between healthy human individuals. Sequencing was performed with immunoSEQ multiplex PCR; in TCRdb, only in-frame clones are kept and a portion is missing. This table has about 2.4 million clones, more than 85% appearing once. The sequenced material came from naive CD4+ T cells from PBMCs. Subset denoted: CD45RA+ positively selected. These TCRs come from a man aged 18 to 30 in good health. Some clones in this sample may be carry-over from other donors' samples.

The V call is TRBV6-1, the J call TRBJ2-1; TRBD1 aligns across 10 bases. Trimming took 4 bases from V and 7 from J; bases not matched to a gene: 10. This CDR3 is 16 amino acids long. Per the germline V gene, CDR1 is MNHNS and CDR2 is SASEGT. Here the CDR3 reads CASSAPAGTGVNEQFF. CDR3 sequence (DNA): TGTGCCAGCAGTGCCCCGGCGGGGACAGGGGTTAATGAGCAGTTCTTC.

This chain links TRBV7-8 with TRBJ2-2, with TRBD2 identical over 7 bases. CDR3 length: 15 amino acids. V gave up 5 bases and J gave up 6 bases; unmatched junction bases: 9. Germline-derived CDR1 and CDR2 are SGHVS and FQNEAQ. The CDR3 loop reads CASSPRDYGAGELFF. The CDR3 nucleotides read TGTGCCAGCAGCCCCCGGGACTACGGGGCCGGGGAGCTGTTTTTT. Full variable domain (remainder filled in from reference TRBV7-8 and TRBJ2-2): GAGVSQSPRYKVAKRGQDVALRCDPISGHVSLFWYQQALGQGPEFLTYFQNEAQLDKSGLPSDRFFAERPEGSVSTLKIQRTQQEDSAVYLCASSPRDYGAGELFFGEGSRLTVL.

This clone is a singleton in its sample. V gene TRBV28 combines with J gene TRBJ1-2; TRBD1 is a possible D gene (6 bases). V dropped 5 bases and J dropped 5 bases, with 21 bases sitting between them. The CDR3 sequence is 16 residues long. Germline CDR1 reads MDHEN; CDR2 reads SYDVKM. The DNA for the CDR3 is TGTGCCAGCAGTCCGACGGACAGCCTCTCTAGGTATGGCTACACCTTC. This sequence encodes CASSPTDSLSRYGYTF.

The rearrangement uses TRBV9 and TRBJ2-2; D tentatively fits TRBD1 or TRBD2 (5 bases each). Trimming shortened V by 0 bases and J by 7 bases, and 16 bases separated the two germline ends. Germline lookup yields CDR1 SGDLS and CDR2 YYNGEE. This CDR3 is 16 amino acids long. The CDR3, as DNA: TGTGCCAGCAGCGTAGTGGGACCGGGGACGGTCGGGGAGCTGTTTTTT. This sequence encodes CASSVVGPGTVGELFF.

The V call is TRBV5-6, the J call TRBJ1-3; D gene ambiguous. Germline values: CDR1 SGHDT, CDR2 YYEEEE. The CDR3 is made up of 17 amino acids. Trimming stripped 0 bases from V and 0 bases from J, with 13 bases between. The CDR3 region has the DNA TGTGCCAGCAGCTTGGGGCCCTCCCCGCTCTCTGGAAACACCATATATTTT. Amino acid sequence: CASSLGPSPLSGNTIYF.

This chain links TRBV7-2 with TRBJ2-7; 7 nucleotides match TRBD2. The CDR3 length is 13 residues. Germline CDR1 and CDR2: SGHTA and FQGNSA. V gave up 2 bases and J gave up 5 bases; unmatched junction bases: 3. The CDR3 reads CASSLLRGNEQYF. CDR3 coding DNA: TGTGCCAGCAGCTTATTGCGGGGGAACGAGCAGTACTTC.

V usage is TRBV19 and J usage is TRBJ2-5, with D possibly being TRBD2 (5 bases). Germline V gene data show CDR1 as LNHDA and CDR2 as SQIVND (reference sequence). V dropped 1 base and J dropped 7 bases, with 7 bases sitting between them. This CDR3 is 12 amino acids long. As DNA, the CDR3 is TGTGCCAGTAGTATAGTAGAGGGGACCCAGTACTTC. Translating it yields CASSIVEGTQYF.

The gene calls are TRBV28 and TRBJ2-6; 8 bases line up with TRBD2. CDR1 is MDHEN and CDR2 is SYDVKM in the germline V gene. This CDR3 region has 19 residues. J was trimmed by 2 bases and V by 5 bases; bases with no gene match: 14. In DNA, the CDR3 is TGTGCCAGCAGTAACCTACGGCTAGCGGGCCCGCCTGGGGCCAACGTCCTGACTTTC. Translated, it gives CASSNLRLAGPPGANVLTF.

The chain combines TRBV29-1 with TRBJ2-5; 8 bases align to TRBD1. The V gene end was trimmed by 1 base and the J gene end by 5 bases; junction bases not matched to a gene: 6. CDR1 is SQVTM, CDR2 ANQGSEA, per germline. CDR3 length equals 14 residues. The CDR3: CSVEARGRRETQYF. The CDR3 region has the DNA TGCAGCGTTGAAGCCAGGGGGCGTAGGGAGACCCAGTACTTC.

The rearrangement links TRBV27 to TRBJ2-7; D call uncertain. CDR1 MNHEY and CDR2 SMNVEV come from the germline V gene (reference sequence). The CDR3 covers 13 residues. The V end lost 3 bases, the J end lost 3 bases, and 9 bases lay between the germline ends. CDR3 sequence (DNA): TGTGCCAGCAGTTTCGGGCGGAGCTACGAGCAGTACTTC. Translating it yields CASSFGRSYEQYF.

The rearrangement links TRBV2 to TRBJ2-5, with D perhaps given as TRBD1 or TRBD2 (5 bases each). The V end was cut by 6 bases, the J end by 4 bases, with 18 bases between. Per germline, CDR1 SNHLY and CDR2 FYNNEI. This CDR3 region has 15 residues. CDR3 nucleotides: TGTGCCAGCAGACAGACCGGGACCGCGCCAGAGACCCAGTACTTC. This translates into CASRQTGTAPETQYF.

As DNA, the CDR3 is TGTGCCAGCACCAAACGGGGCAGGGGTAATGAAAAACTGTTTTTT. Translating it yields CASTKRGRGNEKLFF. This chain connects TRBV21-1 to TRBJ1-4; TRBD1 is the table's D call and was not checked against the DNA. TRBV21-1 is flagged as a pseudogene. The CDR3 extends over 15 amino acids.

This chain connects TRBV4-1 to TRBJ2-2; 9 bases fit TRBD2. CDR1 is MGHRA and CDR2 is YSYEKL in the germline V gene. There are 17 residues in the CDR3. The junction had 7 bases not matched to a gene; V was cut back by 4 bases and J by 1 base. The CDR3, as DNA: TGCGCCAGCAGCCCTATCGGGACTAGCAGGAACACCGGGGAGCTGTTTTTT. Encoded protein: CASSPIGTSRNTGELFF.

The V and J genes are TRBV6-5 and TRBJ2-7; D gene unclear. Between the trimmed V and J ends, which lost 5 bases and 4 bases, there was a span of 18 bases. Germline-derived CDR1 and CDR2 are MNHEY and SVGAGI. This CDR3 is built from 15 residues. For the CDR3, the DNA is TGTGCCAGCAGTCGTGGAGAACAGCACCTTTACGAGCAGTACTTC. This codes for CASSRGEQHLYEQYF.

This chain connects TRBV7-8 to TRBJ2-7, with 7 nucleotides matching TRBD1. This CDR3 is 16 amino acids long. V shed 5 bases and J 0 bases; nucleotides not matched to a gene: 10. Germline values: CDR1 SGHVS, CDR2 FQNEAQ. Here the CDR3 reads CASSPRWDRPSYEQYF. CDR3 nucleotides: TGTGCCAGCAGCCCACGGTGGGACAGACCCTCCTACGAGCAGTACTTC.

V is TRBV6-4 and J is TRBJ1-1, with D possibly being TRBD1 (6 bases). The CDR3 covers 14 residues. Germline-derived CDR1 and CDR2 are MRHNA and SNTAGT. V lost 6 bases to trimming and J lost 2 bases, with 13 bases between them. The CDR3 protein is CASRPDRTNTEAFF. The CDR3 nucleotides are TGTGCCAGCAGGCCGGACAGAACCAACACTGAAGCTTTCTTT.

This rearrangement joins TRBV30 to TRBJ2-2; perhaps TRBD2 as D (5 bases). Trimming took off 3 bases at V and 3 bases at J, with 11 bases between the two ends. Germline CDR1 is GTSNPN and CDR2 is SVGIG (reference sequence). The CDR3 runs to 14 residues. The CDR3 DNA reads TGTGCCTGGAGGGCCGGGATTCACACCGGGGAGCTGTTTTTT. This gives the protein CAWRAGIHTGELFF.

This chain uses TRBV19 with TRBJ1-2, with D unclear. Trimming removed 6 bases at V and 0 bases at J, with 14 bases between. The CDR3 contains 15 residues. Germline V gives CDR1 LNHDA, CDR2 SQIVND (reference sequence). CDR3 sequence reads: CASSPRGNTNYGYTF. CDR3 nucleotide sequence: TGTGCCAGTAGCCCCCGCGGAAACACTAACTATGGCTACACCTTC.